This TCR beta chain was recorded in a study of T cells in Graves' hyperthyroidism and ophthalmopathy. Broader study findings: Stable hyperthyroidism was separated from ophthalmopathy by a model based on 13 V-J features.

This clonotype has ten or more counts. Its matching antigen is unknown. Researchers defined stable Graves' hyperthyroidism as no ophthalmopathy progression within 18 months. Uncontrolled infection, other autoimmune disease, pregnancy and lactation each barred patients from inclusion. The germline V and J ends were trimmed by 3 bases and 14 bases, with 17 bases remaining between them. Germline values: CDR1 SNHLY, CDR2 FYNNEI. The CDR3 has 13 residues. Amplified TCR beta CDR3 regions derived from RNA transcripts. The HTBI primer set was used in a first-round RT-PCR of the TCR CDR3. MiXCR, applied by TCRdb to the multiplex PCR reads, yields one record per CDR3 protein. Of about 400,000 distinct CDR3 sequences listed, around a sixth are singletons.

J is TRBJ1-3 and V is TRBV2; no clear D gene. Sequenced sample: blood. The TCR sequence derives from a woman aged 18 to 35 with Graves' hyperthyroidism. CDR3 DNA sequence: TGTGCCAGCAGTGATTGGCGGGAGGGCGAAGTATATTTT. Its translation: CASSDWREGEVYF.